Sequencing of this T cell receptor (beta chain) was carried out in a study of T cells in Graves' hyperthyroidism and ophthalmopathy. Study at large: Sampling of peripheral blood happened at initial diagnosis, prior to any treatment.

The CDR3 contains 14 residues. Germline loops: CDR1 MNHNS, CDR2 SASEGT. V was clipped by 7 bases and J by 8 bases, with 18 bases between them. This clonotype was seen only a few times. Its antigen is not known. Broader study findings: Before onset, ophthalmopathy was predicted by the model a median about six months earlier.

RNA transcripts gave rise to amplified TCR beta CDR3 regions. HTBI primers were used for first-round RT-PCR of the TCR CDR3. TCRdb itself ran the multiplex PCR reads through MiXCR, one entry per CDR3 protein. The sample shows a few hundred thousand distinct CDR3 sequences, 15% to 18% of them seen only once. The TCR sequence derives from a woman younger than 30 with Graves' hyperthyroidism that later progressed to Graves' ophthalmopathy. What was sequenced was blood. This chain uses TRBV6-1 with TRBJ2-1, with D possibly TRBD2 on 7 matching bases. CDR3 sequence: CASKGGATWDEQFF. CDR3 DNA: TGTGCCAGCAAAGGGGGGGCGACGTGGGATGAGCAGTTCTTC.